Listed below are T cell receptor beta chains from one sample, sequenced in a study of PD-1 blockade in classical Hodgkin lymphoma. Data came from immunoSEQ multiplex PCR; TCRdb stores just in-frame clones and leaves some out. In the table there are 85,000 to 90,000 clones, over 75% of which are singletons. This sample comprised peripheral blood mononuclear cells (PBMCs), obtained before the fourth cycle of nivolumab. These receptors all come from a human donor with classical Hodgkin lymphoma. Both conserved end residues are part of each CDR3.

TRBV2	TRBJ1-2	CASTGTVYGYTF
TRBV19	TRBJ2-7	CASSLGTVWAYEQYF
TRBV6-5	TRBJ2-7	CASHPTRDFSYEQYF
TRBV9	TRBJ2-3	CASSVAPGPYTDTQYF
TRBV5-1	TRBJ2-1	CASSWQSREGGNEQFF
TRBV2	TRBJ2-5	CASIEGQETQYF
TRBV28	TRBJ2-3	CASRLYSQTTQYF
TRBV28	TRBJ1-2	CASSHPFSAGGDYGYTF
TRBV5-6	TRBJ2-7	CASSSQGGYEQYF
TRBV28	TRBJ2-3	CASSPQGRGYRDTQYF
TRBV4-3	TRBJ2-3	CASSQDSSGGMGTDTQYF
TRBV19	TRBJ1-2	CASSTQGQGIYGYTF
TRBV6-6	TRBJ2-7	CASSYSSGSEQYF
TRBV7-8	TRBJ1-1	CASRIPGQGTEAFF
TRBV11-2	TRBJ2-1	CASSYGGSDEQFF
TRBV6-4	TRBJ1-1	CASSEKGASTEAFF
TRBV5-8	TRBJ2-5	CASRKGGRHQETQYF
TRBV2	TRBJ2-3	CASMSTDTQYF
TRBV27	TRBJ2-1	CASSWGGRVGSEQFF